The 12 T cell receptor beta chains below come from one sample, sequenced in a study of blood T cells in healthy people across ages. The second PCR ran about 6 to 11 cycles with a sample-barcoded 5' primer and J-beta primers. TCRdb redid the calling of the 5' RACE reads with MiXCR, one entry per CDR3 protein. The table has approximately 800,000 distinct CDR3 sequences, roughly 60% seen once. The sequenced sample consisted of blood. Receptors originate from a man aged 25-45 years in good health.

The chain uses TRBV20-1 and TRBJ2-7; 7 nucleotides agree with TRBD2. Germline V CDR1 and CDR2: DFQATT, SNEGSKA (reference sequence). V shed 0 bases, J shed 3 bases, and the junction held 14 bases outside the gene matches. The CDR3 sequence is 17 residues long. The CDR3 here is CSARDLGGGSPGYEQYF. In DNA, the CDR3 is TGCAGTGCTAGAGATTTGGGCGGGGGTTCCCCGGGCTACGAGCAGTACTTC.

This clonotype appeared a single time. The chain uses TRBV7-9 and TRBJ2-7, with 10 bases lining up with TRBD1. The length of the CDR3 is 15 residues. CDR1 and CDR2 (germline): SEHNR, FQNEAQ (reference sequence). V gave up 5 bases and J gave up 2 bases; unmatched junction bases: 6. The CDR3 loop reads CASSPRDRGTYEQYF. In nucleotides, the CDR3 is TGTGCCAGCAGCCCCCGGGACAGGGGAACCTACGAGCAGTACTTC.

The sample holds a few counts of this clonotype. The chain joins TRBV27 to TRBJ2-1, with a tentative D call TRBD1 (5 bases). Germline values: CDR1 MNHEY, CDR2 SMNVEV (reference sequence). Trimming removed 9 bases from V and 4 bases from J, with 13 bases in between. The CDR3 length is 13 residues. The CDR3 sequence is CASGPTGYNEQFF. Written as DNA, the CDR3 is TGTGCCAGTGGGCCTACAGGTTACAATGAGCAGTTCTTC.

This chain joins TRBV29-1 and TRBJ2-5; 7 bases agree with TRBD2. This CDR3 contains 13 residues. Germline V lookup: CDR1 SQVTM, CDR2 ANQGSEA. V lost 4 bases to trimming and J lost 4 bases; unmatched junction nucleotides: 6. CDR3 protein: CSVAMASGETQYF. The CDR3, as DNA: TGCAGCGTTGCTATGGCTAGCGGAGAGACCCAGTACTTC.

V is TRBV7-3 and J is TRBJ2-1; 10 bases fit TRBD1. The V and J ends lost 2 bases and 7 bases, in that order; junction bases with no gene match: 5. Germline assignment: CDR1 SGHTA and CDR2 FQGTGA. CDR3 length: 15 residues. The CDR3 reads CASSLGRTGGNEQFF. In DNA form, the CDR3 reads TGTGCCAGCAGCTTAGGAAGGACAGGGGGTAATGAGCAGTTCTTC. Combining the CDR3 with reference TRBV7-3 and TRBJ2-1 gives the whole variable domain GAGVSQTPSNKVTEKGKYVELRCDPISGHTALYWYRQSLGQGPEFLIYFQGTGAADDSGLPNDRFFAVRPEGSVSTLKIQRTERGDSAVYLCASSLGRTGGNEQFFGPGTRLTVL.

This sequence joins TRBV4-2 and TRBJ1-2; maybe TRBD1 (5 bases). The ends were cut back, 4 bases at V and 8 bases at J, with 17 bases in the middle. The germline CDR1 and CDR2 sequences are LGHNA and YNFKEQ. The CDR3 has 14 amino acids. The CDR3 DNA reads TGTGCCAGCAGCCCCACCGGGACTTTCGCCGGCTACACCTTC. It translates to CASSPTGTFAGYTF.

A single count supports this clonotype. The chain links TRBV11-2 to TRBJ2-3, with a possible D match to TRBD1 (6 bases). Germline V gene lookup returns CDR1 SGHAT and CDR2 FQNNGV. V shed 3 bases and J shed 3 bases, with 10 bases lying between them. The CDR3 has 14 amino acids. CDR3 sequence reads: CASSFQGRTDTQYF. The CDR3 nucleotides read TGTGCCAGCAGCTTCCAGGGGCGGACAGATACGCAGTATTTT.

The V and J genes are TRBV28 and TRBJ2-4; unclear D gene. Trimming took 4 bases from V and 9 from J, leaving 13 bases between them. The CDR3 contains 13 residues. Germline V CDR1 and CDR2: MDHEN, SYDVKM. In nucleotides, the CDR3 is TGTGCCAGCAGTTGGAGTAGCTGGGGCATTCAGTACTTC. Translation: CASSWSSWGIQYF.

The chain recombines TRBV6-5 with TRBJ2-7; D is uncertain. This CDR3 spans 15 amino acids. Germline CDR1 and CDR2: MNHEY and SVGAGI. V was cut by 6 bases and J by 1 base, with 16 bases left in between. CDR3 sequence: CASRIGRIGSYEQYF. The CDR3 DNA follows: TGTGCCAGCAGAATCGGACGTATAGGGTCCTACGAGCAGTACTTC.

CDR3 in amino acids: CASSQGWRPVEYEQYF. Here the CDR3 DNA reads TGCGCCAGCAGCCAAGGATGGCGACCTGTGGAGTACGAGCAGTACTTC. The rearrangement joins TRBV4-1 to TRBJ2-5; D gene ambiguous. Gene TRBJ2-7 matches the end of the DNA better, so the J call may be wrong. Germline V lookup: CDR1 MGHRA, CDR2 YSYEKL. This CDR3 has 16 amino acids.

On this clonotype itself: At one boundary the junction diverges from the germline segment, which might be a read error. The V and J genes are TRBV4-3 and TRBJ2-6; D is unresolved. CDR1 is LGHNA and CDR2 is YSLEER in the germline V gene. There are 21 residues in the CDR3. The CDR3 DNA is TGCGCCAGCAGTCAAGATGAGCAGGTGGTCCCCCCACACTCTGGGGCCAACGTCCTGACTTTC. This sequence encodes CASSQDEQVVPPHSGANVLTF.

The rearrangement joins TRBV5-6 to TRBJ2-5, with 7 nucleotides matching TRBD1. The CDR3 has 16 amino acids. V dropped 0 bases and J dropped 7; count of bases not matched to a gene: 12. Germline CDR1 reads SGHDT; CDR2 reads YYEEEE. CDR3 coding DNA: TGTGCCAGCAGCTTGGAGGGTCGACAGGGTTATGGGACCCAGTACTTC. Encoded protein: CASSLEGRQGYGTQYF.